One sample yielded the 19 T cell receptor beta chains listed below, sequenced in a study of T cells after yellow fever vaccination. MiXCR, applied by TCRdb to the 5' RACE reads, yields one record per CDR3 protein. This table holds 350,000 to 450,000 distinct CDR3 sequences, about 6% found once. This material consisted of PBMCs, taken 5 days after the yellow fever booster vaccination. These receptor sequences come from a man younger than 40 who received the YFV17D yellow fever vaccine.

V is TRBV10-3 and J is TRBJ1-4; D ambiguous. V lost 7 bases to trimming and J lost 3 bases, with 9 bases between them. The germline V gene has CDR1 ENHRY and CDR2 SYGVKD. The CDR3 is 13 residues long. CDR3 region: CAITRGPNEKLFF. The CDR3 region has the DNA TGTGCCATCACGCGAGGGCCTAATGAAAAACTGTTTTTT.

The chain is built from TRBV7-2 and TRBJ2-5; 7 nucleotides agree with TRBD2. Trimming took 3 bases from V and 6 from J; bases not matched to a gene: 10. The CDR3 extends over 15 amino acids. Germline CDR1 is SGHTA and CDR2 is FQGNSA. DNA for the CDR3: TGTGCCAGCAGCTTTGGGGGGAGGGCCGGGAAGACCCAGTACTTC. The encoded protein is CASSFGGRAGKTQYF.

This clonotype was seen a handful of times. The chain joins TRBV5-1 to TRBJ2-1, with 10 bases that match TRBD2. Germline loops: CDR1 SGHRS, CDR2 YFSETQ. The CDR3 sequence is 15 residues long. The trim removed 3 bases at V and 5 bases at J, leaving 5 bases unmatched. Written as DNA, the CDR3 is TGCGCCAGCAGCTCACTAGCGGGGCTTCACAATGAGCAGTTCTTC. It specifies CASSSLAGLHNEQFF.

This clonotype was recorded a few times. The chain uses TRBV7-9 and TRBJ2-1, with 11 nucleotides matching TRBD2. The germline CDR1 and CDR2 sequences are SEHNR and FQNEAQ (reference sequence). The CDR3 loop spans 16 amino acids. Trimming at V came to 7 bases and at J to 4 bases, leaving 9 bases not matched to a gene. The CDR3 loop reads CASIHLGTSGYNEQFF. The CDR3, as DNA: TGTGCCAGCATACATCTCGGGACTAGCGGATACAATGAGCAGTTCTTC.

This clonotype was observed at least ten times. The chain combines TRBV7-2 with TRBJ1-4, with no clear D. Germline V gene data show CDR1 as SGHTA and CDR2 as FQGNSA. The CDR3 contains 14 residues. Trimming shortened V by 6 bases and J by 6 bases, and 14 bases separated the two germline ends. The chain's CDR3 is CASRALGSDEKLFF. The CDR3 DNA follows: TGTGCCAGCAGGGCCCTGGGAAGCGATGAAAAACTGTTTTTT.

This clonotype was picked up a small number of times. The gene calls are TRBV20-1 and TRBJ2-1, with 10 positions matching TRBD2. Losses at the gene ends were 3 bases for V and 6 bases for J; bases not matched to a gene: 8. Germline-derived CDR1 and CDR2 are DFQATT and SNEGSKA (reference sequence). This CDR3 contains 15 residues. CDR3: CSARSSGSLFNEQFF. CDR3 DNA: TGCAGTGCTAGGTCTAGCGGGAGTCTATTCAATGAGCAGTTCTTC.

This clonotype has just a few counts. The rearrangement uses TRBV25-1 and TRBJ2-2, with TRBD1 identical over 10 bases. The CDR3 covers 17 residues. Per the germline V gene, CDR1 is MGHDK and CDR2 is SYGVNS. V shed 6 bases, J shed 2 bases, and the junction held 9 bases outside the gene matches. CDR3 in DNA: TGTGCCAGCAGCCGAGAGGGGACAGGGGTTAACACCGGGGAGCTGTTTTTT. It translates to CASSREGTGVNTGELFF.

With regard to this clonotype: A much bigger clone sits one base away, suggesting this may be a read error. The conserved phenylalanine or tryptophan normally closing the CDR3 is absent here, so this likely arose from a read error. The V call is TRBV7-2, the J call TRBJ2-3; D call uncertain. With 4 bases removed from V and 0 bases from J, the gap between germline ends came to 5 bases. The CDR3 length is 13 residues. Germline-derived CDR1 and CDR2 are SGHTA and FQGNSA. CDR3 amino acids: CASSSPSTDTQYV. The CDR3 DNA sequence: TGTGCCAGCAGCTCCCCTAGCACAGATACGCAGTATGTT.

This chain uses TRBV7-2 with TRBJ1-4, with D unclear. Trimming pared 1 base from V and 5 bases from J, leaving 14 bases between. The CDR3 is made up of 16 amino acids. Germline V gene data show CDR1 as SGHTA and CDR2 as FQGNSA. CDR3 residues: CASSLGRTGYNEKLFF. CDR3 nucleotide sequence: TGTGCCAGCAGCTTAGGGCGAACGGGATACAATGAAAAACTGTTTTTT.

This clonotype was found a few times. This chain links TRBV5-5 with TRBJ2-2; TRBD2 matches at 9 bases. This CDR3 is built from 17 residues. The V and J ends lost 0 bases and 3 bases, in that order; junction bases with no gene match: 6. Germline CDR1 and CDR2: SGHKS and YYEKEE (reference sequence). The CDR3 sequence is CASSLAGLAGDTGELFF. CDR3 DNA sequence: TGTGCCAGCAGCTTGGCCGGGTTAGCGGGAGACACCGGGGAGCTGTTTTTT.

This clonotype showed up just a few times. The chain has TRBV4-3 and TRBJ1-1; weak D call: TRBD1 (5 bases). Trimming pared 0 bases from V and 3 bases from J, leaving 11 bases between. This CDR3 region has 15 residues. The germline CDR1 and CDR2 sequences are LGHNA and YSLEER. CDR3 protein: CASSQDGGEDTEAFF. The CDR3 DNA reads TGCGCCAGCAGCCAAGATGGGGGGGAGGACACTGAAGCTTTCTTT.

The chain employs TRBV10-3 and TRBJ2-7; D not resolved. CDR1 ENHRY and CDR2 SYGVKD come from the germline V gene. This CDR3 has 12 amino acids. The V gene lost 2 bases and the J gene lost 4 bases, with 6 bases spanning the gap. The CDR3: CAISEQGYEQYF. Written as DNA, the CDR3 is TGTGCCATCAGTGAGCAAGGGTACGAGCAGTACTTC.

In this sample, this clonotype turned up many times. One end of the junction varies from germline; a read error may be responsible. The chain joins TRBV5-1 to TRBJ2-7; no firm D call. The CDR3 is 12 residues long. The germline V gene encodes CDR1 SGHRS and CDR2 YFSETQ. Here the CDR3 reads CASSLDRYEQYF. CDR3 DNA: TGTGCCAGCAGCTTAGACCGCTACGAGCAGTACTTC.

The CDR3 spells CASSLTSGGSYEQYF. The CDR3 coding sequence is TGTGCCAGCAGCCTAACTAGCGGGGGTTCCTACGAGCAGTACTTC. This chain connects TRBV14 to TRBJ2-7; 11 bases are shared with TRBD2. Germline V gene lookup returns CDR1 SGHDN and CDR2 FVKESK. CDR3 size: 15 residues. V shed 4 bases, J shed 1 base, and the junction held 3 bases outside the gene matches.

Regarding this clonotype: Germline and junction disagree at one end, which may indicate a read error. The chain combines TRBV20-1 with TRBJ2-3; no firm D call. CDR3 length: 16 residues. From germline, CDR1 is DFQATT and CDR2 SNEGSKA (reference sequence). The CDR3 protein is CCARDRKRSRTDTQYF. In DNA, the CDR3 is TGCTGTGCTAGAGATAGGAAGCGTAGTCGCACAGATACGCAGTATTTT.

This clonotype has more than one count but fewer than ten. The rearrangement uses TRBV20-1 and TRBJ2-5, with TRBD2 as a possible D gene (6 bases). CDR3 size: 17 residues. CDR1 and CDR2 (germline): DFQATT, SNEGSKA (reference sequence). The germline V and J ends were trimmed by 3 bases and 4 bases, with 24 bases remaining between them. The CDR3 bases are TGCAGTGCTAGCGGGTGGTTGACGGGAGATTTGACAGAGACCCAGTACTTC. Translated, it gives CSASGWLTGDLTETQYF.

The rearrangement uses TRBV18 and TRBJ2-4, with D unresolved. The CDR3 consists of 15 residues. Trimming stripped 0 bases from V and 3 bases from J, with 9 bases between. Germline V gene lookup returns CDR1 KGHSH and CDR2 LQKENI. The CDR3 DNA sequence: TGTGCCAGCTCACCACCGGGGTTAAGCAAAAACATTCAGTACTTC. It yields the protein CASSPPGLSKNIQYF.

This clonotype has only a few counts. The chain combines TRBV25-1 with TRBJ2-3; a possible D gene is TRBD1 (6 bases). This CDR3 has 17 amino acids. The V gene's germline CDR1 is MGHDK and CDR2 SYGVNS. V was pared by 5 bases and J by 2 bases, with 20 bases between. CDR3 region: CASSLPGTRTDTDTQYF. DNA of the CDR3: TGTGCCAGCAGTCTCCCCGGGACACGGACCGACACAGATACGCAGTATTTT.

Only a few counts were recorded for this clonotype. V and J are TRBV24-1 and TRBJ2-1; unclear D gene. CDR3 size: 12 residues. Germline V CDR1 and CDR2: KGHDR, SFDVKD. V gave up 3 bases and J gave up 9 bases, with 8 bases separating them. The CDR3 loop is CATSDNLGEQFF. The CDR3 DNA reads as TGTGCCACCAGTGATAATTTGGGTGAGCAGTTCTTC.